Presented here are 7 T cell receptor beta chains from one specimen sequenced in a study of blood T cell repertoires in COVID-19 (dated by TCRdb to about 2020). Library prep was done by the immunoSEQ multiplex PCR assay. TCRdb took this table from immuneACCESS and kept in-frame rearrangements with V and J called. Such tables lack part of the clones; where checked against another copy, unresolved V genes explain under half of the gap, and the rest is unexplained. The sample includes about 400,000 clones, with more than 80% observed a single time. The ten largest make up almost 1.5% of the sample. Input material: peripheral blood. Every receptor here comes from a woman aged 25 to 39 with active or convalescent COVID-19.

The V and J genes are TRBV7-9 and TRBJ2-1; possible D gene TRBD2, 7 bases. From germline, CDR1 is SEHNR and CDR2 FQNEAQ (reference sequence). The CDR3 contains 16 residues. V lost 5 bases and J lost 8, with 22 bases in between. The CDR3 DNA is TGTGCCAGCAGCCCCCTCCTGGGGGCGGGGGACGATGAGCAGTTCTTC. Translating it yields CASSPLLGAGDDEQFF.

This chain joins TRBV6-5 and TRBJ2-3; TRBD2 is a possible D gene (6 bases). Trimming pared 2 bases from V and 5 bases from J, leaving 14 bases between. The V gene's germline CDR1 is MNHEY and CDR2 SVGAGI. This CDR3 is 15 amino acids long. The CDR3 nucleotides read TGTGCCAGCAGTTACCCGCCCGCGGGGAAAGATACGCAGTATTTT. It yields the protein CASSYPPAGKDTQYF.

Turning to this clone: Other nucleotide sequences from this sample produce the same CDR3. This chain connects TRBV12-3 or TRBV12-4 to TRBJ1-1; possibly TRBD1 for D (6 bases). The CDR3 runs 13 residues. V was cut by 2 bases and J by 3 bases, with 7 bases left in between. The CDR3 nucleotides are TGTGCCAGCAGTTTAACAGGGTACACTGAAGCTTTCTTT. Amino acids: CASSLTGYTEAFF.

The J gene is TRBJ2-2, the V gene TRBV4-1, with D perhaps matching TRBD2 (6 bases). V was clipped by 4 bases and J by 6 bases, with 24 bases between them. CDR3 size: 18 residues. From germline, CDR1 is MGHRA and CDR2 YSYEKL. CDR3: CASSPAGLPGPGAGELFF. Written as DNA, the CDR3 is TGCGCCAGCAGCCCCGCGGGACTCCCGGGCCCGGGGGCCGGGGAGCTGTTTTTT.

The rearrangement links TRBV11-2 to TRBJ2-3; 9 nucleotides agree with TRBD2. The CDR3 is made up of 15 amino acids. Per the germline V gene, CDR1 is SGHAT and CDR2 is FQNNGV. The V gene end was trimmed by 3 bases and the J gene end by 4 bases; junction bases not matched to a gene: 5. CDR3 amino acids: CASSFGGGASDTQYF. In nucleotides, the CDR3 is TGTGCCAGCAGCTTCGGCGGGGGGGCCTCAGATACGCAGTATTTT. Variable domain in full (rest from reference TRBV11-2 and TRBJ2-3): EAGVAQSPRYKIIEKRQSVAFWCNPISGHATLYWYQQILGQGPKLLIQFQNNGVVDDSQLPKDRFSAERLKGVDSTLKIQPAKLEDSAVYLCASSFGGGASDTQYFGPGTRLTVL.

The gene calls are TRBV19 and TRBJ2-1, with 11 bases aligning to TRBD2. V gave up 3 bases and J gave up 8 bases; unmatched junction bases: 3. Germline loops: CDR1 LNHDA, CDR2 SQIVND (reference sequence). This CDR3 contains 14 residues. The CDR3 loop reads CASSISGGAHEQFF. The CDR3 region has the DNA TGTGCCAGTAGTATTAGCGGGGGGGCCCATGAGCAGTTCTTC. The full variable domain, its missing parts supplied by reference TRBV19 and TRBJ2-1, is DGGITQSPKYLFRKEGQNVTLSCEQNLNHDAMYWYRQDPGQGLRLIYYSQIVNDFQKGDIAEGYSVSREKKESFPLTVTSAQKNPTAFYLCASSISGGAHEQFFGPGTRLTVL.

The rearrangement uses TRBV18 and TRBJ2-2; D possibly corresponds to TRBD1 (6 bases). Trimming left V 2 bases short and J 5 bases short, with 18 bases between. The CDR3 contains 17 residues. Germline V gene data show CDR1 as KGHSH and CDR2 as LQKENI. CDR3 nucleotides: TGTGCCAGCTCACCAGAAGGACCTGGGGGCCTTACCGGGGAGCTGTTTTTT. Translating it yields CASSPEGPGGLTGELFF.